Each of the 28 T cell receptor beta chains below was sequenced from the same sample in a study of shared clonotypes between healthy human individuals. Method: immunoSEQ multiplex PCR; TCRdb's copy keeps in-frame clones and lacks some. The profile shows 2.5 million or so clones, around nine tenths of them singletons. The sequencing input was naive CD4+ T cells sorted from blood. Subset: CD45RA+ positively selected. The receptors derive from a man aged 18 to 35 in good health.

For this clone: A junction end diverges from the germline sequence, so it may reflect a read error. The J gene is TRBJ2-3, the V gene TRBV7-7, with no clear D. The CDR3 is 13 residues long. CDR1 and CDR2 from the germline V gene are SSHAT and FNYEAQ (reference sequence). The DNA for the CDR3 is TGTGCTAGCAGCCTCGACCGACAAGATACGCAGTATTTT. Translation: CASSLDRQDTQYF.

V and J are TRBV28 and TRBJ2-7; D not resolved. CDR3 size: 11 residues. Germline V gene data show CDR1 as MDHEN and CDR2 as SYDVKM. V lost 2 bases to trimming and J lost 7 bases, with 6 bases between them. DNA of the CDR3: TGTGCCAGCAGTTTAGGGCAAGAGCAGTACTTC. Translating gives CASSLGQEQYF.

The chain carries TRBV11-1 and TRBJ2-7; TRBD1 aligns across 10 bases. The CDR3 extends over 15 amino acids. The germline gives CDR1 SGHAT, CDR2 FQDESV (reference sequence). Trimming took 4 bases from V and 4 from J; bases not matched to a gene: 7. The CDR3 is CASSSRDRGIYEQYF. The CDR3 DNA reads as TGTGCCAGCAGCTCCCGGGACAGGGGTATTTACGAGCAGTACTTC.

The rearrangement links TRBV10-3 to TRBJ2-1; 9 bases map to TRBD2. The CDR3 totals 17 residues. Germline lookup yields CDR1 ENHRY and CDR2 SYGVKD. After removal of 6 bases from V and 2 bases from J, the junction contained 11 bases not matched to a gene. The CDR3 is CAISRQTSGLAYNEQFF. CDR3 DNA sequence: TGTGCCATCAGCCGCCAGACTAGCGGACTAGCCTACAATGAGCAGTTCTTC.

The genes are TRBV7-2 and TRBJ2-1, with 8 bases aligning to TRBD2. The germline gives CDR1 SGHTA, CDR2 FQGNSA. Unmatched junction bases numbered 8, after V lost 5 bases and J lost 5 bases. There are 15 residues in the CDR3. The CDR3 region has the DNA TGTGCCAGCAGCCTTCTTAGCGGGATCAACAATGAGCAGTTCTTC. It is translated as CASSLLSGINNEQFF. The entire variable domain, with the rest obtained from reference TRBV7-2 and TRBJ2-1, is as follows: GAGVSQSPSNKVTEKGKDVELRCDPISGHTALYWYRQSLGQGLEFLIYFQGNSAPDKSGLPSDRFSAERTGGSVSTLTIQRTQQEDSAVYLCASSLLSGINNEQFFGPGTRLTVL.

V and J are TRBV25-1 and TRBJ2-7, with 7 bases fitting TRBD1. From germline, CDR1 is MGHDK and CDR2 SYGVNS. V dropped 6 bases and J dropped 3; count of bases not matched to a gene: 5. The CDR3 spans 13 residues. The CDR3 sequence is CASSGQVFYEQYF. The CDR3 DNA reads as TGTGCCAGCAGCGGACAGGTTTTCTACGAGCAGTACTTC.

This rearrangement joins TRBV9 to TRBJ2-2, with D uncertain. V was shortened by 4 bases and J by 0 bases, with 10 bases between the two germline ends. From germline, CDR1 is SGDLS and CDR2 YYNGEE. This CDR3 has 15 residues. The CDR3 region has the DNA TGTGCCAGCAGCCCACGCGGACCGAACACCGGGGAGCTGTTTTTT. Translated: CASSPRGPNTGELFF.

This chain uses TRBV4-1 with TRBJ2-3; 7 positions agree with TRBD2. The CDR3 covers 17 residues. J was trimmed by 3 bases and V by 1 base; bases with no gene match: 10. The germline gives CDR1 MGHRA, CDR2 YSYEKL. CDR3 sequence reads: CASSQVVRESGTDTQYF. The CDR3 nucleotides are TGCGCCAGCAGCCAAGTTGTGCGGGAGTCAGGGACAGATACGCAGTATTTT.

The J gene is TRBJ2-7, the V gene TRBV2; TRBD1 might be the D (7 bases). Germline V lookup: CDR1 SNHLY, CDR2 FYNNEI. The V end was cut by 6 bases, the J end by 5 bases, with 26 bases between. The length of the CDR3 is 17 residues. CDR3 residues: CASRSTGEEGRSDEQYF. The CDR3 DNA follows: TGTGCCAGCAGGTCTACAGGGGAGGAGGGCCGCTCGGACGAGCAGTACTTC.

To note about this clone: Other nucleotide sequences from this sample produce the same CDR3. The genes are TRBV7-9 and TRBJ2-7; 13 nucleotides match TRBD2. Germline V gene sequence: CDR1 SEHNR, CDR2 FQNEAQ (reference sequence). The V and J ends lost 5 bases and 5 bases, in that order; junction bases with no gene match: 3. This CDR3 is built from 14 residues. CDR3 loop: CASSLGLAGDEQYF. Here the CDR3 DNA reads TGTGCCAGCAGCCTAGGACTAGCGGGAGACGAGCAGTACTTC. The whole variable domain, filled in from reference TRBV7-9 and TRBJ2-7, reads DTGVSQNPRHKITKRGQNVTFRCDPISEHNRLYWYRQTLGQGPEFLTYFQNEAQLEKSRLLSDRFSAERPKGSFSTLEIQRTEQGDSAMYLCASSLGLAGDEQYFGPGTRLTVT.

V gene TRBV5-1 combines with J gene TRBJ2-3; tentatively, D is TRBD1 (5 bases). Germline-derived CDR1 and CDR2 are SGHRS and YFSETQ. V lost 7 bases and J 2 bases, leaving 14 bases between the germline ends. This CDR3 comprises 14 residues. The CDR3 DNA reads TGCGCCAGCGCAGGGATTAGCAACACAGATACGCAGTATTTT. It yields the protein CASAGISNTDTQYF.

J is TRBJ2-7 and V is TRBV5-1; D might be TRBD1 or TRBD2, each matching 5 bases. CDR3 length: 15 amino acids. The V gene lost 2 bases and the J gene lost 1 base, with 13 bases spanning the gap. Germline V gene lookup returns CDR1 SGHRS and CDR2 YFSETQ. This CDR3 is CASSLSGTASYEQYF. The CDR3 bases are TGCGCCAGCAGCTTATCCGGGACCGCTTCCTACGAGCAGTACTTC.

This sequence joins TRBV7-8 and TRBJ2-3, with D perhaps being TRBD1 or TRBD2 (5 bases each). In germline, CDR1 is SGHVS, CDR2 FQNEAQ. V was trimmed by 8 bases and J by 6 bases, leaving 15 bases between them. The length of the CDR3 is 13 residues. CDR3 loop: CASRRDLGDTQYF. CDR3 bases: TGTGCCAGCCGACGGGACCTTGGGGATACGCAGTATTTT.

V and J are TRBV6-5 and TRBJ1-5; 8 nucleotides match TRBD1. From germline, CDR1 is MNHEY and CDR2 SVGAGI. There are 14 residues in the CDR3. The V gene end was trimmed by 6 bases and the J gene end by 6 bases; junction bases not matched to a gene: 7. CDR3 residues: CASSRDRGGQPQHF. The CDR3 region has the DNA TGTGCCAGCAGCCGCGACAGGGGAGGTCAGCCCCAGCATTTT.

This chain connects TRBV7-9 to TRBJ2-2, with no clear D. The germline V and J ends were trimmed by 1 base and 6 bases, with 6 bases remaining between them. The CDR3 extends over 13 amino acids. Germline V lookup: CDR1 SEHNR, CDR2 FQNEAQ (reference sequence). CDR3 in DNA: TGTGCCAGCAGCTTAGAAATATCCGGGGAGCTGTTTTTT. Encoded protein: CASSLEISGELFF. The full variable domain, with the rest looked up from reference TRBV7-9 and TRBJ2-2, is DTGVSQNPRHKITKRGQNVTFRCDPISEHNRLYWYRQTLGQGPEFLTYFQNEAQLEKSRLLSDRFSAERPKGSFSTLEIQRTEQGDSAMYLCASSLEISGELFFGEGSRLTVL.

This sequence joins TRBV18 and TRBJ2-2; 7 nucleotides line up with TRBD1. The V and J ends lost 6 bases and 4 bases, in that order; junction bases with no gene match: 11. The length of the CDR3 is 16 residues. CDR1 and CDR2 (germline): KGHSH, LQKENI. Here the CDR3 reads CASSRPPGQSTGELFF. CDR3 nucleotides: TGTGCCAGCTCCCGACCTCCGGGACAGAGCACCGGGGAGCTGTTTTTT.

A word on this clone: The same CDR3 can be traced to other DNA sequences in this sample. The V and J genes are TRBV6-5 and TRBJ1-1; unclear D gene. The CDR3 is 13 amino acids. Trimming shortened V by 7 bases and J by 0 bases, and 9 bases separated the two germline ends. Germline loops: CDR1 MNHEY, CDR2 SVGAGI. Written as DNA, the CDR3 is TGTGCCAGCACTTTAGGAGTGAACACTGAAGCTTTCTTT. Protein: CASTLGVNTEAFF.

This clone has a single count. Additional DNA sequences in this sample encode the identical CDR3. CDR3 in amino acids: CASSVGTANYEQYF. For the CDR3, the DNA is TGTGCCAGCAGCGTAGGGACGGCTAACTACGAGCAGTACTTC. The V gene is TRBV9, the J gene TRBJ2-7, with D unclear. V lost 0 bases to trimming and J lost 3 bases, with 10 bases between them. Germline V gene data show CDR1 as SGDLS and CDR2 as YYNGEE. The CDR3 covers 14 residues.

The chain uses TRBV15 and TRBJ1-5; D call uncertain. Deletions cut 5 bases from V and 6 bases from J, with 11 bases between. The CDR3 is 13 amino acids. CDR1 LNHNV and CDR2 YYDKDF come from the germline V gene (reference sequence). In DNA form, the CDR3 reads TGTGCCACCAGCGGAGGGAACGGTCAGCCCCAGCATTTT. Encoded protein: CATSGGNGQPQHF.

A word on this clone: The sample has other DNA sequences that encode this CDR3 too. The chain is built from TRBV10-3 and TRBJ2-7; no reliable D call. This CDR3 has 12 residues. CDR1 ENHRY and CDR2 SYGVKD come from the germline V gene. V was pared by 4 bases and J by 4 bases, with 8 bases between. CDR3 sequence (DNA): TGTGCCATCAGTGGAACGGAGTACGAGCAGTACTTC. It is translated as CAISGTEYEQYF.

The genes are TRBV10-1 and TRBJ2-7; tentative D call: TRBD2 (5 bases). Between the trimmed V and J ends, which lost 9 bases and 0 bases, there was a span of 24 bases. This CDR3 comprises 17 residues. Germline-derived CDR1 and CDR2 are WNHNN and SYGVQD (reference sequence). CDR3 sequence: CARDSNRLSYYSYEQYF. DNA of the CDR3: TGCGCCAGGGACTCGAACAGACTATCTTATTACTCCTACGAGCAGTACTTC.

V and J are TRBV7-3 and TRBJ2-3, with 7 bases that match TRBD2. The CDR3 runs 15 residues. With 3 bases clipped from V and 2 bases from J, the junction kept 5 bases outside the gene matches. Germline loops: CDR1 SGHTA, CDR2 FQGTGA. The CDR3, as DNA: TGTGCCAGCAGCTTCGGAGCGGGGCCCACAGATACGCAGTATTTT. Its translation: CASSFGAGPTDTQYF. Looking up the rest from reference TRBV7-3 and TRBJ2-3 gives the full variable domain: GAGVSQTPSNKVTEKGKYVELRCDPISGHTALYWYRQSLGQGPEFLIYFQGTGAADDSGLPNDRFFAVRPEGSVSTLKIQRTERGDSAVYLCASSFGAGPTDTQYFGPGTRLTVL.

The sample holds a few counts of this clone. The chain couples TRBV5-5 to TRBJ1-6; D uncertain. Between the trimmed V and J ends, which lost 4 bases and 0 bases, there was a span of 8 bases. The CDR3 consists of 15 residues. The germline gives CDR1 SGHKS, CDR2 YYEKEE (reference sequence). The CDR3 DNA reads as TGTGCCAGCAGCCAGCTTAGCTCCTATAATTCACCCCTCCACTTT. It codes for CASSQLSSYNSPLHF.

This clone was detected once. This sample includes further DNA sequences coding for the same CDR3. The J gene is TRBJ2-1, the V gene TRBV2; 13 nucleotides line up with TRBD2. With 8 bases clipped from V and 2 bases from J, the junction kept 3 bases outside the gene matches. Looked up from germline, CDR1 is SNHLY and CDR2 is FYNNEI. The CDR3 is made up of 15 amino acids. CDR3 residues: CASGGLAGPYNEQFF. The CDR3 bases are TGTGCCAGCGGGGGACTAGCGGGACCCTACAATGAGCAGTTCTTC.

As for this clone: Additional DNA sequences in this sample encode the identical CDR3. This chain joins TRBV10-3 and TRBJ1-2; perhaps TRBD1 as D (5 bases). Trimming pared 9 bases from V and 3 bases from J, leaving 14 bases between. This CDR3 is 13 amino acids long. Germline V lookup: CDR1 ENHRY, CDR2 SYGVKD. CDR3 sequence: CAISPGGDYGYTF. In DNA, the CDR3 is TGTGCCATATCCCCCGGGGGGGACTATGGCTACACCTTC.

This rearrangement joins TRBV14 to TRBJ2-3; TRBD2 matches 8 bases. From germline, CDR1 is SGHDN and CDR2 FVKESK. After removal of 8 bases from V and 1 base from J, the junction contained 8 bases not matched to a gene. The CDR3 has 15 residues. DNA for the CDR3: TGTGCCAGCTCGCCCCTACTAGCGGGCACAGATACGCAGTATTTT. It yields the protein CASSPLLAGTDTQYF.

Regarding this clone: With a much larger clone just one base away, this may be a read error. In the same sample, other DNA sequences code for this CDR3. The V and J genes are TRBV7-9 and TRBJ2-2; no reliable D call. There are 12 residues in the CDR3. CDR1 is SEHNR, CDR2 FQNEAQ, per germline (reference sequence). V lost 3 bases, J lost 3 bases, and 2 bases lay in between. The CDR3 DNA follows: TGTGCCAGCAGCTTCGACACCGGGGAGCTGTTTTTT. Translated, it gives CASSFDTGELFF. The variable domain in full, completed from reference TRBV7-9 and TRBJ2-2, reads DTGVSQNPRHKITKRGQNVTFRCDPISEHNRLYWYRQTLGQGPEFLTYFQNEAQLEKSRLLSDRFSAERPKGSFSTLEIQRTEQGDSAMYLCASSFDTGELFFGEGSRLTVL.

J is TRBJ2-7 and V is TRBV6-5, with D unclear. The germline V gene encodes CDR1 MNHEY and CDR2 SVGAGI. This CDR3 comprises 13 residues. V lost 7 bases, J lost 7 bases, and 17 bases lay in between. CDR3 sequence reads: CASTVPAKGEQYF. For the CDR3, the DNA is TGTGCCAGCACCGTACCCGCCAAAGGGGAGCAGTACTTC.